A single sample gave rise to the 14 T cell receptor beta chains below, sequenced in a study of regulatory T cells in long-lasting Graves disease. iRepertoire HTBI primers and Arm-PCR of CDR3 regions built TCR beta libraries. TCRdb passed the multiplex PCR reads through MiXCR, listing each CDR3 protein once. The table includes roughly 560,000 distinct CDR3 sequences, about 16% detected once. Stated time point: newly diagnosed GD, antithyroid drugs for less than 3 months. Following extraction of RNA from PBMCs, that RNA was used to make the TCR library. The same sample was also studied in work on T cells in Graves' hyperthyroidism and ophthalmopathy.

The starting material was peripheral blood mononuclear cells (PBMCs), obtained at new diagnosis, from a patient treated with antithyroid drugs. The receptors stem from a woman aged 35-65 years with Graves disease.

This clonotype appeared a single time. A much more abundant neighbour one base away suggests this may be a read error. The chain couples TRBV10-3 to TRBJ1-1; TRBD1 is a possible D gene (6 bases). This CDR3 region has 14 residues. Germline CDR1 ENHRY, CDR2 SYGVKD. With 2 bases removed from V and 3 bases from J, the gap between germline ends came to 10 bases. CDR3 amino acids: CAISERDTYTEAFF. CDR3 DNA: TGTGCCATCAGTGAGCGGGACACTTACACTGAAGCTTTCTTT.

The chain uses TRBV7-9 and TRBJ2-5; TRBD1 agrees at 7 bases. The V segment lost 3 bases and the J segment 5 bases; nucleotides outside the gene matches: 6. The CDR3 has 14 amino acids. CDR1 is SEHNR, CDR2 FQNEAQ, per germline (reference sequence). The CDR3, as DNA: TGTGCCAGCAGCTTGACAGGGCCCTGGGAGACCCAGTACTTC. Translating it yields CASSLTGPWETQYF.

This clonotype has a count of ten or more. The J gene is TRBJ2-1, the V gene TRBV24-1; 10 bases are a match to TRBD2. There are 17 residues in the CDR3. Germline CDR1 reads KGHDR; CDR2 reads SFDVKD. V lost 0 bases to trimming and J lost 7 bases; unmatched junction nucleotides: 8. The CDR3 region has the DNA TGTGCCACCAGTGATTTGAATAGCGGGGGGATATCAAATGAGCAGTTCTTC. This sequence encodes CATSDLNSGGISNEQFF.

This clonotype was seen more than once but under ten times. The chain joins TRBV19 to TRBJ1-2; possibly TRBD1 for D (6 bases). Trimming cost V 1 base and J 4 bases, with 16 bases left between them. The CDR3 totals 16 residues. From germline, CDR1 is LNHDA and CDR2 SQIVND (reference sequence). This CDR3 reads CASSIAGTLISYGYTF. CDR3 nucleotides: TGTGCCAGTAGTATAGCCGGGACACTTATAAGCTATGGCTACACCTTC.

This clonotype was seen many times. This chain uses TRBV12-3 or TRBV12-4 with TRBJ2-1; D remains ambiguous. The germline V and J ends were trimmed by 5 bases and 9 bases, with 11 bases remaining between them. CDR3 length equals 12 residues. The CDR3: CASSRVGGEQFF. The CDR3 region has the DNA TGTGCCAGCAGTAGGGTCGGTGGTGAGCAGTTCTTC.

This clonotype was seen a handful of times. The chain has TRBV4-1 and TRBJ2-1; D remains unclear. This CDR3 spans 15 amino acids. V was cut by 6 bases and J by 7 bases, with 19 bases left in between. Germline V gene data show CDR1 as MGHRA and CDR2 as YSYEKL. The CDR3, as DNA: TGCGCCAGCAGTCTTCCTCTGGGAAGGGAAAATGAGCAGTTCTTC. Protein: CASSLPLGRENEQFF.

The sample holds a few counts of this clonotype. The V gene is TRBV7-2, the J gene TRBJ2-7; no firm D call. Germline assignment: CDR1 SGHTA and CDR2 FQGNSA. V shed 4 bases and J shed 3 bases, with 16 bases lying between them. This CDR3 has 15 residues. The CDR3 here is CASSYGLPSIYEQYF. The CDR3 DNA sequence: TGTGCCAGCAGCTATGGCCTTCCATCGATCTACGAGCAGTACTTC.

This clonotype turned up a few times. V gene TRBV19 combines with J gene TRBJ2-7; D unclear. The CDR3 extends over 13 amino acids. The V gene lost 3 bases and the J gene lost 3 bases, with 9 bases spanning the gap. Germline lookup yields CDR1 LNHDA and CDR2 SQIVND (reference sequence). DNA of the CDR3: TGTGCCAGTAGTATGAACGGTTTCTACGAGCAGTACTTC. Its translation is CASSMNGFYEQYF.

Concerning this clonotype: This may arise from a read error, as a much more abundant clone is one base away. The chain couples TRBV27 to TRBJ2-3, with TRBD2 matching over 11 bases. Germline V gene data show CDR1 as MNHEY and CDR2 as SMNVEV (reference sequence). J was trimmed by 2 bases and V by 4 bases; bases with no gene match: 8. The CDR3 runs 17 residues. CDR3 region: CASSSRLAGSYTDTQYF. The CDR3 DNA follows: TGTGCCAGCAGTTCACGACTAGCGGGGTCCTACACAGATACGCAGTATTTT.

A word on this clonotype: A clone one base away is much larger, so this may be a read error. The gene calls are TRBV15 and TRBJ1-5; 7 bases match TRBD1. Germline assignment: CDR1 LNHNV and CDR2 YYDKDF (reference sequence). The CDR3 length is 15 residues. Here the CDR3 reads CATSMRTGSGQPRHF. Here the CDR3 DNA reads TGTGCCACCAGCATGAGGACAGGATCGGGTCAGCCCCGGCATTTT.

The chain's CDR3 is CASGGLLGYGYTF. The CDR3 DNA sequence: TGTGCCAGCGGTGGACTCTTAGGCTATGGCTACACCTTC. This chain uses TRBV6-2 or TRBV6-3 with TRBJ1-2; D gene uncertain. This CDR3 has 13 residues. V lost 8 bases, J lost 4 bases, and 14 bases lay in between. Germline V lookup: CDR1 MNHEY, CDR2 SVGEGT.

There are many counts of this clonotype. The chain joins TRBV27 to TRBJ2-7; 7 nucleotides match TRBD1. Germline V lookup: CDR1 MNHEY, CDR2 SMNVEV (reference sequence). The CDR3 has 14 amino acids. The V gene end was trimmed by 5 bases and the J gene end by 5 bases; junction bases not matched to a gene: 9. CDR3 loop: CASSADRDGDEQYF. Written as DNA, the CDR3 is TGTGCCAGCAGTGCTGACAGGGATGGGGACGAGCAGTACTTC.

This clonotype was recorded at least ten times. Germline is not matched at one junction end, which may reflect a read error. This CDR3 reads CASSLGGLSTGELSF. CDR3 coding DNA: TGTGCCAGCAGCTTAGGGGGCCTAAGCACCGGGGAGCTGTCTTTT. V usage is TRBV11-2 and J usage is TRBJ2-2, with D possibly called TRBD1 or TRBD2 (5 bases each). The germline V gene encodes CDR1 SGHAT and CDR2 FQNNGV. The CDR3 extends over 15 amino acids. The full variable domain, with the rest looked up from reference TRBV11-2 and TRBJ2-2, is EAGVAQSPRYKIIEKRQSVAFWCNPISGHATLYWYQQILGQGPKLLIQFQNNGVVDDSQLPKDRFSAERLKGVDSTLKIQPAKLEDSAVYLCASSLGGLSTGELSFGEGSRLTVL.

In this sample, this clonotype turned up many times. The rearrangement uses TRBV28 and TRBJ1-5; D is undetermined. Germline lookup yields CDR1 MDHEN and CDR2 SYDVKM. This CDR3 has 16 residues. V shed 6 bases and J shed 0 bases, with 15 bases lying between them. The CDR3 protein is CASSTGLMDSNQPQHF. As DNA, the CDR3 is TGTGCCAGCAGCACCGGGCTCATGGATAGCAATCAGCCCCAGCATTTT.